A single sample gave rise to the 31 T cell receptor beta chains below, sequenced in a study of T cells in severe cutaneous drug reactions (dated by TCRdb to about 2019). Sequencing was performed on donors who were patients with carbamazepine-induced Stevens-Johnson syndrome or toxic epidermal necrolysis (CBZ-SJS/TEN). The sequencer was an Illumina MiSeq. For both bulk and single-cell sequencing, libraries were prepared with the iRepertoire multiplex PCR system and TCR subtype-specific primers. Reprocessed by TCRdb, the reads give a single entry per CDR3 protein sequence, without DNA. The sample's table covers 4,000 or so distinct CDR3 sequences. 76% of the sample is in the top ten clones. The material sequenced was PBMCs. All receptors derive from a human donor with Stevens-Johnson syndrome, a severe cutaneous drug reaction.

The chain recombines TRBV28 with TRBJ1-2; TCRdb indicates TRBD1, and absent DNA this call remains unverified. The germline V gene has CDR1 MDHEN and CDR2 SYDVKM. The CDR3 extends over 13 amino acids. This chain's CDR3 is CASSLWTGMGYTF.

The rearrangement joins TRBV3-1 to TRBJ2-7; TCRdb lists TRBD1, though no DNA is available to test this call. The CDR3 consists of 14 residues. CDR1 and CDR2 from the germline V gene are LGHDT and YNNKEL (reference sequence). The CDR3 spells CASSQGGTDYEQYF.

The V and J genes are TRBV15 and TRBJ2-3. The V gene's germline CDR1 is LNHNV and CDR2 YYDKDF (reference sequence). The CDR3 is 15 amino acids. CDR3 residues: CATSREFGSTDTQYF.

The chain employs TRBV27 and TRBJ1-6; TCRdb outputs TRBD1, but without DNA this stays unchecked. The germline gives CDR1 MNHEY, CDR2 SMNVEV (reference sequence). The CDR3 runs to 15 residues. The CDR3 protein is CASSWRGRYNSPLHF.

The chain is built from TRBV7-9 and TRBJ2-7; as DNA is missing, the TRBD2 call by TCRdb cannot be tested. This CDR3 has 16 amino acids. Per germline, CDR1 SEHNR and CDR2 FQNEAQ (reference sequence). The CDR3 sequence: CASSSPSGSTPYEQYF.

The V call is TRBV4-1, the J call TRBJ2-5; TCRdb's assignment of TRBD2 cannot be checked, as there is no DNA. Germline V gene lookup returns CDR1 MGHRA and CDR2 YSYEKL. The CDR3 is 20 residues long. The CDR3 is CASSQPAGTSGIEPEETQYF.

The chain joins TRBV15 to TRBJ2-7; TCRdb lists TRBD1, though no DNA is available to test this call. The CDR3 has 14 residues. Germline-derived CDR1 and CDR2 are LNHNV and YYDKDF (reference sequence). The chain's CDR3 is CATSRAGVSYEQYF.

This clonotype registers medium-sized by frequency. The genes are TRBV2 and TRBJ2-1. This CDR3 comprises 14 residues. Germline CDR1 SNHLY, CDR2 FYNNEI. The CDR3 spells CASRVTSSYNEQFF.

V gene TRBV13 combines with J gene TRBJ2-2; absent DNA, TCRdb's TRBD1 call cannot be checked. CDR1 PRHDT and CDR2 FYEKMQ come from the germline V gene (reference sequence). This CDR3 contains 16 residues. CDR3 residues: CASSSNPGKNTGELFF.

The CDR3 sequence: CASSQEQNYGYTF. V is TRBV4-2 and J is TRBJ1-2. Germline CDR1 LGHNA, CDR2 YNFKEQ. This CDR3 has 13 amino acids.

The chain has TRBV4-1 and TRBJ1-1; TCRdb's D gene call, TRBD1, goes unchecked for lack of DNA. Germline-derived CDR1 and CDR2 are MGHRA and YSYEKL. The CDR3 covers 14 residues. The CDR3 spells CASSQTGRNTEAFF.

The rearrangement uses TRBV5-5 and TRBJ2-3. The CDR3 sequence is 15 residues long. CDR1 and CDR2 (germline): SGHKS, YYEKEE (reference sequence). CDR3 region: CASSPRTDTTDTQYF.

This chain joins TRBV28 and TRBJ2-1; the TCRdb D gene call, TRBD1, has no DNA to confirm it. CDR1 is MDHEN, CDR2 SYDVKM, per germline. This CDR3 has 15 residues. CDR3 residues: CASSLSWGGYNEQFF.

CDR3 residues: CATSASSNEQFF. The chain links TRBV24-1 to TRBJ2-1. Germline-derived CDR1 and CDR2 are KGHDR and SFDVKD. This CDR3 region has 12 residues.

This rearrangement joins TRBV19 to TRBJ1-5; TCRdb outputs TRBD1, but without DNA this stays unchecked. The CDR3 has 14 residues. In germline, CDR1 is LNHDA, CDR2 SQIVND (reference sequence). CDR3 residues: CASSRGTGVQPQHF. The full variable domain, completed using reference TRBV19 and TRBJ1-5, is DGGITQSPKYLFRKEGQNVTLSCEQNLNHDAMYWYRQDPGQGLRLIYYSQIVNDFQKGDIAEGYSVSREKKESFPLTVTSAQKNPTAFYLCASSRGTGVQPQHFGDGTRLSIL.

CDR3 amino acids: CASRGALGVNEKLFF. J is TRBJ1-4 and V is TRBV5-1; there is no DNA to check the TCRdb D call of TRBD1. Germline V CDR1 and CDR2: SGHRS, YFSETQ. CDR3 length: 15 amino acids.

The J gene is TRBJ1-1, the V gene TRBV6-1; TCRdb selects TRBD1, and the lack of DNA leaves this call unchecked. Per germline, CDR1 MNHNS and CDR2 SASEGT. This CDR3 region has 18 residues. The CDR3 is CASSEAMENRGRRTEAFF.

CDR3 amino acids: CASSKGYSNQPQHF. The chain combines TRBV9 with TRBJ1-5. Germline V gives CDR1 SGDLS, CDR2 YYNGEE. This CDR3 is built from 14 residues.

V gene TRBV10-2 combines with J gene TRBJ1-2; TCRdb picks TRBD1, but there is no DNA to check that call. The germline V gene encodes CDR1 WSHSY and CDR2 SAAADI. The CDR3 consists of 17 residues. The CDR3 here is CASSESETGTGNFRYTF.

This clonotype is deemed medium-sized (0.01 to 0.1%) by its frequency. The chain uses TRBV6-1 and TRBJ1-1; with no DNA, the TCRdb D assignment of TRBD1 cannot be verified. This CDR3 spans 17 amino acids. CDR1 and CDR2 from the germline V gene are MNHNS and SASEGT. This chain's CDR3 is CASSEARVDSYDTEAFF.

The gene calls are TRBV7-9 and TRBJ2-7; TCRdb's D call of TRBD1 is untestable without DNA. In germline, CDR1 is SEHNR, CDR2 FQNEAQ (reference sequence). The CDR3 sequence is 15 residues long. The CDR3 spells CATINPGQGLLEQYF.

Measured by frequency, this clonotype is medium-sized. The chain joins TRBV18 to TRBJ2-1. The CDR3 has 14 residues. Germline CDR1 is KGHSH and CDR2 is LQKENI. The CDR3 sequence: CASSPPGIYNEQFF.

The chain combines TRBV4-1 with TRBJ1-5. CDR1 and CDR2 (germline): MGHRA, YSYEKL. The CDR3 extends over 15 amino acids. The CDR3 reads CASSQVPYSNQPQHF.

The V and J genes are TRBV11-2 and TRBJ2-1; as DNA is missing, the TRBD2 call by TCRdb cannot be tested. Germline CDR1 reads SGHAT; CDR2 reads FQNNGV. The CDR3 consists of 14 residues. The CDR3 sequence: CASSGLAGYNEQFF. The complete variable domain, with remaining parts taken from reference TRBV11-2 and TRBJ2-1, reads EAGVAQSPRYKIIEKRQSVAFWCNPISGHATLYWYQQILGQGPKLLIQFQNNGVVDDSQLPKDRFSAERLKGVDSTLKIQPAKLEDSAVYLCASSGLAGYNEQFFGPGTRLTVL.

The chain employs TRBV3-1 and TRBJ2-3. The V gene's germline CDR1 is LGHDT and CDR2 YNNKEL (reference sequence). This CDR3 is 14 amino acids long. CDR3 region: CASSQGSGTDTQYF.

The chain uses TRBV5-4 and TRBJ2-7; the D call of TRBD2 rests on TCRdb alone, since no DNA is present to check it. There are 16 residues in the CDR3. The germline CDR1 and CDR2 sequences are SGHNT and YYREEE (reference sequence). The CDR3 protein is CASSFSRAGGAYEQYF.

The chain has TRBV7-2 and TRBJ2-5. This CDR3 contains 13 residues. The germline V gene has CDR1 SGHTA and CDR2 FQGNSA. CDR3: CASSPRAAETQYF.

This sequence joins TRBV20-1 and TRBJ1-1; the D call from TCRdb, TRBD1, cannot be confirmed without DNA. Germline-derived CDR1 and CDR2 are DFQATT and SNEGSKA (reference sequence). This CDR3 comprises 14 residues. CDR3 region: CSASGTATNTEAFF.

This chain joins TRBV7-9 and TRBJ2-3. Germline CDR1 and CDR2: SEHNR and FQNEAQ (reference sequence). The CDR3 sequence is 12 residues long. The CDR3 here is CASSLAPDTQYF.

This chain joins TRBV7-2 and TRBJ1-6. The CDR3 totals 17 residues. Germline V gives CDR1 SGHTA, CDR2 FQGNSA. CDR3 in amino acids: CASSRGRVSSYNSPLHF.

This sequence joins TRBV28 and TRBJ2-7. Germline V gives CDR1 MDHEN, CDR2 SYDVKM. This CDR3 is built from 15 residues. The CDR3 loop is CASSRTDRTSYEQYF.